The sequence of this TCR beta chain was determined in a study of shared clonotypes between healthy human individuals. Only a few counts were recorded for this clone. What it binds is not known. Study findings and constraints: Generally, naive subsets came out with larger estimated richness than memory subsets.

The V end was cut by 3 bases, the J end by 3 bases, with 9 bases between. CDR3 length equals 13 residues. Germline CDR1 and CDR2: MNHNS and SASEGT. Measured with immunoSEQ multiplex PCR; TCRdb has only the in-frame clones, and not every one. The data contain about 1 million clones, 60% to 80% of them singletons. Sequenced sample: memory CD4+ T cells sorted from blood. Subset here: CD45RA-negative fraction. This chain connects TRBV6-1 to TRBJ2-7; D uncertain. The clonotype was recovered from a man aged 18 to 30 in good health. In nucleotides, the CDR3 is TGTGCCAGCAGTGAGAGAGAGCTCTACGAGCAGTACTTC. Translating it yields CASSERELYEQYF.